This TCR beta chain is from a study of T-cell memory formation after mild COVID-19. Study findings and constraints: Clones that contracted clustered mainly in CM and EM if CD4+ and in EMRA if CD8+.

For this clonotype: Antigen unknown.

Germline-derived CDR1 and CDR2 are DFQATT and SNEGSKA (reference sequence). CDR3 length: 16 amino acids. The V and J ends lost 2 bases and 4 bases respectively, with 20 bases between them. TCRdb fed the 5' RACE reads into MiXCR, producing one record per CDR3 protein. This sample has hundreds of thousands of distinct CDR3 sequences, with 25% found just once. The gene calls are TRBV20-1 and TRBJ2-5; TRBD1 might be the D (6 bases). The TCR was taken from an adult woman who had mild COVID-19 (a few samples of this study predate the infection). Cell type and time point are not known. The specimen was PBMCs or a T cell subset sorted from them (not recorded which). CDR3 DNA: TGCAGTGCTAGACCGTCCGGCAGGGGAGTACGAGAGACCCAGTACTTC. Its translation is CSARPSGRGVRETQYF.